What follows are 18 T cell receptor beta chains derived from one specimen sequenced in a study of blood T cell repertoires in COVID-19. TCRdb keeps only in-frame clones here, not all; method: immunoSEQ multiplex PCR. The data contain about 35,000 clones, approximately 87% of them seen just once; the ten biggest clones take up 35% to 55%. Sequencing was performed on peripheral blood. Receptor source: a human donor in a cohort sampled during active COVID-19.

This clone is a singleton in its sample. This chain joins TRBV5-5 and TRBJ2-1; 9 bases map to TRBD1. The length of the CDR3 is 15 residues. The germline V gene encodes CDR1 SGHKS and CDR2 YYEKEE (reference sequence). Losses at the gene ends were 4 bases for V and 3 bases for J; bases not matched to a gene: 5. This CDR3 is CASSLTGQGYNEQFF. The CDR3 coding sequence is TGTGCCAGCAGCCTAACGGGACAGGGCTACAATGAGCAGTTCTTC.

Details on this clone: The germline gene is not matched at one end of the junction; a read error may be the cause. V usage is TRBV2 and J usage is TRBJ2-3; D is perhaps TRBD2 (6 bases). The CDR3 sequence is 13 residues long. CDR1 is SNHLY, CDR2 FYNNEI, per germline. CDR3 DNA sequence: TGTGCCAGCAGGGCGGGGAGCACAAATACGCAGTATTTT. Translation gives CASRAGSTNTQYF.

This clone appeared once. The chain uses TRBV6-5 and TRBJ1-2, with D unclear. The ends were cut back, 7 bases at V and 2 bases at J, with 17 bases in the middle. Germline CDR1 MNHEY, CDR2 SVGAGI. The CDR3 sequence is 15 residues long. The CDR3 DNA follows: TGTGCCAGCATCAGGAGGGTGGAGACAAACTATGGCTACACCTTC. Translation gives CASIRRVETNYGYTF.

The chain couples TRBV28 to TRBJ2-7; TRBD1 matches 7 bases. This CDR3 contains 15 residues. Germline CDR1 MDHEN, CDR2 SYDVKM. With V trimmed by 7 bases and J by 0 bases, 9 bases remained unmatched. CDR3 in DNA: TGTGCCAGCATACCGGGACAGAGTAGCTCCTACGAGCAGTACTTC. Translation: CASIPGQSSSYEQYF.

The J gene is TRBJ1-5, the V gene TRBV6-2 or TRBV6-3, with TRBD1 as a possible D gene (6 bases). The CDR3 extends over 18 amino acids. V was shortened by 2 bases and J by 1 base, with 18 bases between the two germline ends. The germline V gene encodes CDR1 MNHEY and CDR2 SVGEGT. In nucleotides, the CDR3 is TGTGCCAGCAGTTACCCGTTTGGGGGGGCAGGGAGCAATCAGCCCCAGCATTTT. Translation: CASSYPFGGAGSNQPQHF.

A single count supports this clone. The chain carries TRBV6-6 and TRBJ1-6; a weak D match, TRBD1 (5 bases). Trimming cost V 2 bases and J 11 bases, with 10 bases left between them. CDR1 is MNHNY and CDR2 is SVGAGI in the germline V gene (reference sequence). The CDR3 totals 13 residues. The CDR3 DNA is TGTGCCAGCAGTTACGGGGAAGGGGCACCCCTCCACTTT. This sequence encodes CASSYGEGAPLHF.

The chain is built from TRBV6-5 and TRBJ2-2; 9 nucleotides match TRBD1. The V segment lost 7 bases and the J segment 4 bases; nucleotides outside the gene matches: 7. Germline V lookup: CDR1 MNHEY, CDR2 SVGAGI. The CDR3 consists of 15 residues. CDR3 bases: TGTGCCAGCATCCGGGACAGGGTAATCACCGGGGAGCTGTTTTTT. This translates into CASIRDRVITGELFF.

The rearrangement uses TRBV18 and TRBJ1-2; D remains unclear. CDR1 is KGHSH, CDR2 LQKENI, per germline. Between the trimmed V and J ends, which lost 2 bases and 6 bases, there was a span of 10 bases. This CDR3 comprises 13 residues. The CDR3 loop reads CASSPRTGDGYTF. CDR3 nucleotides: TGTGCCAGCTCACCAAGGACGGGAGATGGCTACACCTTC.

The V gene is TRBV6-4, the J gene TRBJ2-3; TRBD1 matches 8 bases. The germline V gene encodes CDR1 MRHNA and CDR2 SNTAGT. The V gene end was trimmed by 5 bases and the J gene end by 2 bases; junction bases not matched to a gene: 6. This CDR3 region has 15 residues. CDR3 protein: CASSPGTGHTDTQYF. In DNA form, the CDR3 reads TGTGCCAGCAGTCCCGGGACAGGACACACAGATACGCAGTATTTT.

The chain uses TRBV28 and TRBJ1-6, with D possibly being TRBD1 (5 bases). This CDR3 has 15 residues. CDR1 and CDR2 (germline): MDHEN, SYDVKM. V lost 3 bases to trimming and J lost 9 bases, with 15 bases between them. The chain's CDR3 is CASSFVGQGLSPLHF. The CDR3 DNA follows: TGTGCCAGCAGTTTTGTCGGCCAGGGACTTTCACCCCTCCACTTT. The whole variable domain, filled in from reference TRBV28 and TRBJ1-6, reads DVKVTQSSRYLVKRTGEKVFLECVQDMDHENMFWYRQDPGLGLRLIYFSYDVKMKEKGDIPEGYSVSREKKERFSLILESASTNQTSMYLCASSFVGQGLSPLHFGNGTRLTVT.

The DNA of the CDR3 is TGTGCCAGTAGTATAGGAGGGTCTGGGGCCAACGTCCTGACTTTC. Its protein is CASSIGGSGANVLTF. The chain has TRBV19 and TRBJ2-6; TRBD2 might be the D (5 bases). Germline V gene data show CDR1 as LNHDA and CDR2 as SQIVND (reference sequence). With 1 base removed from V and 1 base from J, the gap between germline ends came to 5 bases. The CDR3 is 15 residues long.

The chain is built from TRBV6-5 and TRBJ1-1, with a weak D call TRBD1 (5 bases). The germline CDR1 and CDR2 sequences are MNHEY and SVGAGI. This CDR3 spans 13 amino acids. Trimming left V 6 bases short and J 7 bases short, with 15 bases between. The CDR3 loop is CASRPQGPGEAFF. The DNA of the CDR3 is TGTGCCAGCAGGCCCCAGGGCCCTGGTGAAGCTTTCTTT.

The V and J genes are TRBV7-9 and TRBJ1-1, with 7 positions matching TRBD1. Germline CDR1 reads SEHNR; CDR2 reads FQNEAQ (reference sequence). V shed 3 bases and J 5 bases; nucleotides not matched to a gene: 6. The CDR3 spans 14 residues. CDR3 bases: TGTGCCAGCAGCTTCAGAGGGGACAGTACTGAAGCTTTCTTT. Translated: CASSFRGDSTEAFF.

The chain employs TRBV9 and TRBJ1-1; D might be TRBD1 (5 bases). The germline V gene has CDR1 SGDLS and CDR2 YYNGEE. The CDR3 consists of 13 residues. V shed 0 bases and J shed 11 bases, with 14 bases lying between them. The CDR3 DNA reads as TGTGCCAGCAGCGTAGAAGGGGCGGACCGCGCTTTCTTT. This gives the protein CASSVEGADRAFF.

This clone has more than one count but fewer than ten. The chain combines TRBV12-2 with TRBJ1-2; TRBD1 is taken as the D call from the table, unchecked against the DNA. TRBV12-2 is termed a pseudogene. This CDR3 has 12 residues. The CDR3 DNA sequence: TGTGCAAGTCCGCGGACAGGGAGGTACTACACCTTC. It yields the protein CASPRTGRYYTF.

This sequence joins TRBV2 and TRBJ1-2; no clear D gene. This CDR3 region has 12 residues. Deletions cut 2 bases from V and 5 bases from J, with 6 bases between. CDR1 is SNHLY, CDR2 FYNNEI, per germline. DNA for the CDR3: TGTGCCAGCAGTGAATCATTTTATGGCTACACCTTC. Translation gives CASSESFYGYTF.

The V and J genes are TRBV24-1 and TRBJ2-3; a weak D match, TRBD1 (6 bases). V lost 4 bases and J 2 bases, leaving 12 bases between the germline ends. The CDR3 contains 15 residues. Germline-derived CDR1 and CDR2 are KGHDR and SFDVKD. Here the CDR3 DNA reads TGTGCCACCAGTGAAACACAGGGTCCCACAGATACGCAGTATTTT. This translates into CATSETQGPTDTQYF.

CDR3 DNA sequence: TGTGCCAGTAGTGGGGCACACAACTGGTATGGCTACACCTTC. As protein: CASSGAHNWYGYTF. The chain has TRBV19 and TRBJ1-2, with TRBD1 as a possible D gene (5 bases). The CDR3 length is 14 residues. V lost 5 bases and J 5 bases, leaving 15 bases between the germline ends. From germline, CDR1 is LNHDA and CDR2 SQIVND (reference sequence).